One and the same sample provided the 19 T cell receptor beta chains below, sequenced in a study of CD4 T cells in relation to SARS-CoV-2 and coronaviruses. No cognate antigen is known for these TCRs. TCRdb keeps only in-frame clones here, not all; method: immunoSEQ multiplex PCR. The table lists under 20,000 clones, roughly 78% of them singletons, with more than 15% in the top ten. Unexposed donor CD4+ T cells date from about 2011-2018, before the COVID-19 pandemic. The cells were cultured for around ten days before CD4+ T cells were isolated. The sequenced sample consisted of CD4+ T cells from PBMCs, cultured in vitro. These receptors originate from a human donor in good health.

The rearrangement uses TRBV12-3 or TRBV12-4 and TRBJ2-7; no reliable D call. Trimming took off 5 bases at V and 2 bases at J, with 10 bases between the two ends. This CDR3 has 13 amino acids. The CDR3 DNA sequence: TGTGCCAGCAGTCCCTCTCTACCCTACGAGCAGTACTTC. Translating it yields CASSPSLPYEQYF.

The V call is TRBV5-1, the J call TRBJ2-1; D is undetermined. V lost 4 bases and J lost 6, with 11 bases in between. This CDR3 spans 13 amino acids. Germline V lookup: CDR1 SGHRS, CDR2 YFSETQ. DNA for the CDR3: TGCGCCAGCAGCCCCGGGTTGGTCAATGAGCAGTTCTTC. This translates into CASSPGLVNEQFF.

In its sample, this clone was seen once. DNA for the CDR3: TGCGCCAGCACCCAGGGACAGGGGGCAGGAGAGCAGTACTTC. Amino acid sequence: CASTQGQGAGEQYF. The chain joins TRBV10-2 to TRBJ2-7; 12 bases map to TRBD1. CDR1 and CDR2 (germline): WSHSY, SAAADI. The length of the CDR3 is 14 residues. J lost 7 bases, V lost 7 bases, and 8 bases had no gene match.

CDR3 coding DNA: TGTGCCAGCAGTGAAGGGGGACAGCCCCAGCATTTT. Its protein product is CASSEGGQPQHF. The V and J genes are TRBV2 and TRBJ1-5; D gene ambiguous. The length of the CDR3 is 12 residues. Trimming removed 1 base from V and 7 bases from J, with 5 bases in between. Germline lookup yields CDR1 SNHLY and CDR2 FYNNEI. Combining the CDR3 with reference TRBV2 and TRBJ1-5 gives the whole variable domain EPEVTQTPSHQVTQMGQEVILRCVPISNHLYFYWYRQILGQKVEFLVSFYNNEISEKSEIFDDQFSVERPDGSNFTLKIRSTKLEDSAMYFCASSEGGQPQHFGDGTRLSIL.

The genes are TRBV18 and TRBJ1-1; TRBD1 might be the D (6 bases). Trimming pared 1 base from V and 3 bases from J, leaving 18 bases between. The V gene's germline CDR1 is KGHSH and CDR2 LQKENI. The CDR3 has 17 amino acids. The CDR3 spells CASSPLYNREGDTEAFF. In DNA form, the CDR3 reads TGTGCCAGCTCACCACTCTATAACAGGGAAGGGGACACTGAAGCTTTCTTT.

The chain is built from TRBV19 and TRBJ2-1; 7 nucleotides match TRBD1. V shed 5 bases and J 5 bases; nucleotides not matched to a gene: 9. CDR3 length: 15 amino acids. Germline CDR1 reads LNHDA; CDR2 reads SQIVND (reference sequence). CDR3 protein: CASSLGTAIDNEQFF. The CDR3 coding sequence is TGTGCCAGTAGTCTCGGGACAGCCATCGACAATGAGCAGTTCTTC.

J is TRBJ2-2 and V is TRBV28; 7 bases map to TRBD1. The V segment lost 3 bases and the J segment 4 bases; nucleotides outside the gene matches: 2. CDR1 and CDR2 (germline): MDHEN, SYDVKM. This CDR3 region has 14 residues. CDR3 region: CASSFGTVTGELFF. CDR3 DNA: TGTGCCAGCAGTTTTGGGACAGTCACCGGGGAGCTGTTTTTT.

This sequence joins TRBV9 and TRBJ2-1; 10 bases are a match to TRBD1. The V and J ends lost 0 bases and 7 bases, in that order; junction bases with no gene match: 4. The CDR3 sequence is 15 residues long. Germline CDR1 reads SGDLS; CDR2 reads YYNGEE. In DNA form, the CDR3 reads TGTGCCAGCAGCGTAGTAGGGACAGGGGAGAATGAGCAGTTCTTC. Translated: CASSVVGTGENEQFF. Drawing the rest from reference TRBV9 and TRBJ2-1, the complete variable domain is DSGVTQTPKHLITATGQRVTLRCSPRSGDLSVYWYQQSLDQGLQFLIQYYNGEERAKGNILERFSAQQFPDLHSELNLSSLELGDSALYFCASSVVGTGENEQFFGPGTRLTVL.

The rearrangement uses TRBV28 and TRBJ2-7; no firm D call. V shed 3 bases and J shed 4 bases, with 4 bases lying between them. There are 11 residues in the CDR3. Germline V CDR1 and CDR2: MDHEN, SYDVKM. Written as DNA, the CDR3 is TGTGCCAGCAGTTTTGTGTACGAGCAGTACTTC. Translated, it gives CASSFVYEQYF.

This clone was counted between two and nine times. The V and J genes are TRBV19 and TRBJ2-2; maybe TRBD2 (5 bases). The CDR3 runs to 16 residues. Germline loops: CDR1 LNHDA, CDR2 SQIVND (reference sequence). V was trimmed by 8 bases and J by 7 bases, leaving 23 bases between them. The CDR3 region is CASRKAGIRGNGELFF. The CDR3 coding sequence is TGTGCCAGTCGGAAGGCGGGTATCCGAGGGAACGGGGAGCTGTTTTTT.

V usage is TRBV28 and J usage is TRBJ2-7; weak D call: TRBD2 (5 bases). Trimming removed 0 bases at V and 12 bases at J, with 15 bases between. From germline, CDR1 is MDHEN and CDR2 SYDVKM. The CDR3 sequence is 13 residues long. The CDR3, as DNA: TGTGCCAGCAGTTTATGGGAGGCGGGCGCACTGTACTTC. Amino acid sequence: CASSLWEAGALYF.

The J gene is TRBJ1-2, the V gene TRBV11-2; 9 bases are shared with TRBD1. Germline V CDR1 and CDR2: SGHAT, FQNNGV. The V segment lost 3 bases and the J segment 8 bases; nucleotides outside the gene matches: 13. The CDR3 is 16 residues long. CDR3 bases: TGTGCCAGCAGCTTTACAGGGGGCCACCTCTTATGGGGCTACACCTTC. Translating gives CASSFTGGHLLWGYTF.

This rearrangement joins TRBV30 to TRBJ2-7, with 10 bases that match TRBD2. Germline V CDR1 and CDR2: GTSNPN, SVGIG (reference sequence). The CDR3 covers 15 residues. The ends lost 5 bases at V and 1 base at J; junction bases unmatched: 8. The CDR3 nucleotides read TGTGCCTGGGGGTTCGGGACTAGCGCTTCCTACGAGCAGTACTTC. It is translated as CAWGFGTSASYEQYF.

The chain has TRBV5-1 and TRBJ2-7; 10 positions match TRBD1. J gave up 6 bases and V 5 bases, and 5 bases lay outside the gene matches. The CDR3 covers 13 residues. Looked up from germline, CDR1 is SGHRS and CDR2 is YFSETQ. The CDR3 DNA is TGCGCCAGCAGTAAAGACAGGGGGCCCGAGCAGTACTTC. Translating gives CASSKDRGPEQYF.

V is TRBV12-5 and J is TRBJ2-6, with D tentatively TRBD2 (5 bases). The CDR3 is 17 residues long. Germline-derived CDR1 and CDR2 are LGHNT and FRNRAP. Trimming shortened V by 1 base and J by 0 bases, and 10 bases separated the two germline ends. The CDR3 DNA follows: TGTGCTAGTGGTTTGGGACGGACTGCCTCTGGGGCCAACGTCCTGACTTTC. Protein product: CASGLGRTASGANVLTF.

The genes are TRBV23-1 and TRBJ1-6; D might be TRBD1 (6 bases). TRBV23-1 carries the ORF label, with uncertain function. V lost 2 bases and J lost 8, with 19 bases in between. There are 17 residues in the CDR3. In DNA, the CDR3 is TGCGCCAGCAGTCAAGCAGACCGGGACAAACCCTATTCACCCCTCCACTTT. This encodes CASSQADRDKPYSPLHF.

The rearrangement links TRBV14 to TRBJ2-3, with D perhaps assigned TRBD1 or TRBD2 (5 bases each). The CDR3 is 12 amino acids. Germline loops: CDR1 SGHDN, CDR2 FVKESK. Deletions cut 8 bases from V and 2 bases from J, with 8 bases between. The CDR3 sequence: CASGGSTDTQYF. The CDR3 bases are TGTGCCAGCGGGGGATCCACAGATACGCAGTATTTT.

The CDR3 nucleotides are TGTGCCAGCAGCTTCGCGCAGGGAGGGGTTGCTGGAAACACCATATATTTT. Protein: CASSFAQGGVAGNTIYF. This chain links TRBV7-2 with TRBJ1-3; D may be TRBD1 (5 bases). Germline V gene data show CDR1 as SGHTA and CDR2 as FQGNSA. This CDR3 is built from 17 residues. With 3 bases removed from V and 2 bases from J, the gap between germline ends came to 17 bases.

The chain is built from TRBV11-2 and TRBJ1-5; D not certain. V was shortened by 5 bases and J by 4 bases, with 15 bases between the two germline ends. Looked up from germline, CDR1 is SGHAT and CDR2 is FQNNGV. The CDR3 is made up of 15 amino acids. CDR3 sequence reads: CASSPGFGYNQPQHF. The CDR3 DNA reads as TGTGCCAGCAGCCCTGGGTTCGGGTATAATCAGCCCCAGCATTTT.